The 11 T cell receptor beta chains presented below share a single source sample, sequenced in a study of spatial heterogeneity in lung cancer. The time point: sample taken at primary tumor resection. TCRdb analysed the 5' RACE reads with MiXCR anew, one entry per CDR3 protein. Among 43,000 or so distinct CDR3 sequences listed, approximately 6.3% were seen once. The specimen comprised PBMCs, sampled at surgery. The receptors originated from a female donor with early-stage non-small cell lung cancer.

Only a few counts were recorded for this clonotype. The V gene is TRBV10-1, the J gene TRBJ2-1, with D possibly TRBD1 on 5 matching bases. The V gene's germline CDR1 is WNHNN and CDR2 SYGVQD (reference sequence). CDR3 length: 13 amino acids. V was trimmed by 2 bases and J by 6 bases, leaving 8 bases between them. The CDR3 sequence is CASSENQGNEQFF. As DNA, the CDR3 is TGCGCCAGCAGTGAGAACCAGGGCAATGAGCAGTTCTTC.

This clonotype was recorded a few times. The chain combines TRBV12-3 or TRBV12-4 with TRBJ2-7, with 10 bases fitting TRBD1. Unmatched junction bases numbered 5, after V lost 4 bases and J lost 5 bases. The CDR3 runs to 14 residues. The CDR3 DNA reads as TGTGCCAGCAGTTGGACAGGGGGAGTCCACGAGCAGTACTTC. Translating gives CASSWTGGVHEQYF.

This clonotype was detected only a few times. The rearrangement joins TRBV6-1 to TRBJ1-2, with unresolved D. Germline V CDR1 and CDR2: MNHNS, SASEGT. V was trimmed by 5 bases and J by 3 bases, leaving 10 bases between them. The CDR3 is 13 amino acids. The CDR3 DNA sequence: TGTGCCAGCAGTACAACAGCTCACTATGGCTACACCTTC. Translation: CASSTTAHYGYTF.

This clonotype was seen once. V gene TRBV4-1 combines with J gene TRBJ1-2, with D tentatively TRBD1 (5 bases). CDR3 length: 15 amino acids. Germline CDR1 MGHRA, CDR2 YSYEKL. V lost 6 bases, J lost 4 bases, and 18 bases lay in between. In nucleotides, the CDR3 is TGCGCCAGCAGGCACGCCGGGGGTAGTGTCTATGGCTACACCTTC. It codes for CASRHAGGSVYGYTF.

This clonotype was detected many times. The chain couples TRBV10-2 to TRBJ2-1; TRBD2 agrees at 9 bases. The CDR3 is made up of 15 amino acids. Germline V gives CDR1 WSHSY, CDR2 SAAADI. With 5 bases clipped from V and 3 bases from J, the junction kept 5 bases outside the gene matches. CDR3 in amino acids: CASSRAGGLYNEQFF. Written as DNA, the CDR3 is TGCGCCAGCAGTAGAGCGGGGGGCCTCTACAATGAGCAGTTCTTC.

A few counts support this clonotype. The chain joins TRBV20-1 to TRBJ2-3, with TRBD2 matching over 11 bases. V lost 3 bases to trimming and J lost 1 base; unmatched junction nucleotides: 3. Germline assignment: CDR1 DFQATT and CDR2 SNEGSKA (reference sequence). The CDR3 extends over 15 amino acids. This chain's CDR3 is CSARRTSGRTDTQYF. CDR3 coding DNA: TGCAGTGCTAGGAGGACTAGCGGGCGCACAGATACGCAGTATTTT.

This clonotype was counted many times. V usage is TRBV20-1 and J usage is TRBJ2-7, with D hard to call. V lost 7 bases and J 0 bases, leaving 16 bases between the germline ends. The germline V gene encodes CDR1 DFQATT and CDR2 SNEGSKA (reference sequence). The CDR3 has 14 amino acids. Written as DNA, the CDR3 is TGCAGTGTAGGAGACTCACTAAGCTCCTACGAGCAGTACTTC. Translation: CSVGDSLSSYEQYF.

This chain joins TRBV3-1 and TRBJ1-4; perhaps TRBD1 as D (5 bases). V shed 0 bases and J shed 6 bases, with 17 bases lying between them. The CDR3 spans 17 residues. Germline V CDR1 and CDR2: LGHDT, YNNKEL (reference sequence). The CDR3: CASSQDPPGHRDEKLFF. CDR3 nucleotide sequence: TGTGCCAGCAGCCAAGATCCGCCAGGGCATAGGGATGAAAAACTGTTTTTT.

V and J are TRBV6-5 and TRBJ2-1; 8 nucleotides align to TRBD1. The trim removed 4 bases at V and 2 bases at J, leaving 4 bases unmatched. The V gene's germline CDR1 is MNHEY and CDR2 SVGAGI. This CDR3 region has 15 residues. The CDR3 DNA follows: TGTGCCAGCAGTTCCACGACAGGGGCCTACAATGAGCAGTTCTTC. This encodes CASSSTTGAYNEQFF.

This clonotype was seen repeatedly, ten times or more. The V and J genes are TRBV7-6 and TRBJ2-5, with TRBD1 identical over 10 bases. In germline, CDR1 is SGHVS, CDR2 FNYEAQ. The CDR3 is 15 amino acids. Trimming cost V 5 bases and J 3 bases; bases outside gene matches: 6. CDR3 protein: CASSTQTGGKETQYF. The CDR3 coding sequence is TGTGCCAGCAGCACACAGACAGGGGGCAAAGAGACCCAGTACTTC. The variable domain in full, with the rest retrieved from reference TRBV7-6 and TRBJ2-5, is GAGVSQSPRYKVTKRGQDVALRCDPISGHVSLYWYRQALGQGPEFLTYFNYEAQQDKSGLPNDRFSAERPEGSISTLTIQRTEQRDSAMYRCASSTQTGGKETQYFGPGTRLLVL.

This clonotype was detected ten times or more. V is TRBV3-1 and J is TRBJ1-5; perhaps TRBD1 as D (6 bases). V lost 2 bases, J lost 4 bases, and 12 bases lay in between. CDR1 and CDR2 (germline): LGHDT, YNNKEL (reference sequence). The CDR3 runs to 15 residues. CDR3 sequence: CASSQSGAENQPQHF. The CDR3 DNA sequence: TGTGCCAGCAGCCAATCAGGGGCGGAAAATCAGCCCCAGCATTTT. Based on the CDR3 plus reference TRBV3-1 and TRBJ1-5, the full variable domain is DTAVSQTPKYLVTQMGNDKSIKCEQNLGHDTMYWYKQDSKKFLKIMFSYNNKELIINETVPNRFSPKSPDKAHLNLHINSLELGDSAVYFCASSQSGAENQPQHFGDGTRLSIL.